This paragraph reports one T cell receptor (beta chain). What this receptor recognizes is not known. Base qualities are not recorded, but no much larger clone differs from it by a single base. The library was made by PCR. The listed sequencing device is Illumina HiSeq 2500. TCR libraries were prepared with molecular barcoding, using unique molecular identifiers to normalize TCRbeta repertoire quantification. TCRdb redid the processing of the public reads, applying fastp at Q25 and MiXCR, and retained in-frame beta chains. Each CDR3 protein appears once, grouped with its most common genes and DNA. This sample holds a few hundred thousand distinct CDR3 sequences; about a tenth were observed only once. The leading ten clones occupy about 5% of the sample. This record belongs to a study of T-cell reconstitution after alpha-beta-depleted transplantation in children (dated by TCRdb to 2016 to 2017). At the level of the whole study: Using TCR repertoire profiling, the study followed T-cell immune reconstitution in a quantitative way in children after TCRalphabeta/CD19-depleted allogeneic hematopoietic cell transplantation.

Reading the germline V gene gives CDR1 ENHRY and CDR2 SYGVKD. The CDR3, cysteine through phenylalanine, is 16 amino acids long. The DNA shown is the 48-base CDR3, in frame from base 1. Here V drops 3 bases and J drops 3 bases, and the junction holds 1 base not matched to any gene. This TCR came from a human donor who donated a stem cell graft to a child with acute myeloid leukemia. This sample comprised PBMCs from the stem cell graft donor, obtained from the stem cell graft. The chain uses TRBV10-3 and TRBJ2-3, with 15 bases aligning to TRBD2. The CDR3 corresponds to CAISEGLAGGTDTQYF. The nucleotide sequence reads as follows: TGTGCCATCAGTGAAGGACTAGCGGGGGGGACAGATACGCAGTATTTT.